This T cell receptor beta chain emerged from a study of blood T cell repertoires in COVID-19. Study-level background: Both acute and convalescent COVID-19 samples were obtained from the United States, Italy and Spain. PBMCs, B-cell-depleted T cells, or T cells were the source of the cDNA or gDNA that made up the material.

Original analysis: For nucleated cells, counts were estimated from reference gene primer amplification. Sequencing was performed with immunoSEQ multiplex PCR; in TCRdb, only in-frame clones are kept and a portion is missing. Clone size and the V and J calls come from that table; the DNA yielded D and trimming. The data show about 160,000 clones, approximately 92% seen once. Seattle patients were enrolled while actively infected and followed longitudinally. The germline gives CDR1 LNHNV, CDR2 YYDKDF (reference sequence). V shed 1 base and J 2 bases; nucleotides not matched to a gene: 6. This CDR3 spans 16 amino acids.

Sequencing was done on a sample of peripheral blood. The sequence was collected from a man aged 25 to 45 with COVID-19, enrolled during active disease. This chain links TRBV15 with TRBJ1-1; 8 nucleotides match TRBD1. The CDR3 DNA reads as TGTGCCACCAGCAGAGGAGTATCAGGGGGCAACACTGAAGCTTTCTTT. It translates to CATSRGVSGGNTEAFF.